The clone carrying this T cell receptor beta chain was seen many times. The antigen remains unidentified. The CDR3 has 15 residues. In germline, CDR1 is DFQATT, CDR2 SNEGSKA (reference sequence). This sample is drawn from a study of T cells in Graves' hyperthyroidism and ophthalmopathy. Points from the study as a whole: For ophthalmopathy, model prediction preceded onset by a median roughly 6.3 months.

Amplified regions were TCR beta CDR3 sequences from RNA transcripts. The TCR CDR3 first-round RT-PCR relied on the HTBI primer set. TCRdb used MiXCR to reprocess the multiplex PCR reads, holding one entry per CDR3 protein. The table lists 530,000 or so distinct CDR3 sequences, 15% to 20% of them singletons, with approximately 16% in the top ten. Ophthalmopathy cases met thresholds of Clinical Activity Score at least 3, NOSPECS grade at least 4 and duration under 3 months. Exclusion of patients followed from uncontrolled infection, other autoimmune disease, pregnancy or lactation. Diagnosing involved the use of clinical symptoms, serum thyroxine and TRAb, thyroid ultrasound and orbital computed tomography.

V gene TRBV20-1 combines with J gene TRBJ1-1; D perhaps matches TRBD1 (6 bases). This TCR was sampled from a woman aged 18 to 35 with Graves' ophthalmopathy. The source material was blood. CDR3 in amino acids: CRATGGRQENTEAFF. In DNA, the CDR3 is TGCAGAGCCACCGGAGGCAGACAGGAGAACACTGAAGCTTTCTTT.